Below, one T cell receptor beta chain is given with its context. Methods used by the authors: The assay estimated nucleated cells by amplifying reference gene primers. Libraries were prepared by immunoSEQ multiplex PCR; TCRdb keeps only in-frame clonotypes and omits some of them. The V and J calls and clone size come from that table; D and trimming were worked out from the DNA. The sample includes roughly 230,000 clones, 83% of them seen just once. These data originate in a study of blood T cell repertoires in COVID-19. Across the whole study: Material from acute and convalescent COVID-19 was sourced from the United States, Italy and Spain. Sources were T cells, B-cell-depleted T cells, or PBMCs; the material itself was cDNA or gDNA.

The germline V and J ends were trimmed by 1 base and 2 bases, with 15 bases remaining between them. The CDR3 length is 17 residues. Germline V lookup: CDR1 LGHDT, CDR2 YNNKEL (reference sequence). The sequenced sample was peripheral blood. The receptor comes from a woman aged 50 to 60 with acute or convalescent COVID-19. This chain connects TRBV3-1 (or the pseudogene TRBV3-2) to TRBJ1-5; no clear D gene. The CDR3 spells CASSQARWREGNQPQHF. CDR3 DNA: TGTGCCAGCAGCCAAGCGAGGTGGAGGGAAGGCAATCAGCCCCAGCATTTT.